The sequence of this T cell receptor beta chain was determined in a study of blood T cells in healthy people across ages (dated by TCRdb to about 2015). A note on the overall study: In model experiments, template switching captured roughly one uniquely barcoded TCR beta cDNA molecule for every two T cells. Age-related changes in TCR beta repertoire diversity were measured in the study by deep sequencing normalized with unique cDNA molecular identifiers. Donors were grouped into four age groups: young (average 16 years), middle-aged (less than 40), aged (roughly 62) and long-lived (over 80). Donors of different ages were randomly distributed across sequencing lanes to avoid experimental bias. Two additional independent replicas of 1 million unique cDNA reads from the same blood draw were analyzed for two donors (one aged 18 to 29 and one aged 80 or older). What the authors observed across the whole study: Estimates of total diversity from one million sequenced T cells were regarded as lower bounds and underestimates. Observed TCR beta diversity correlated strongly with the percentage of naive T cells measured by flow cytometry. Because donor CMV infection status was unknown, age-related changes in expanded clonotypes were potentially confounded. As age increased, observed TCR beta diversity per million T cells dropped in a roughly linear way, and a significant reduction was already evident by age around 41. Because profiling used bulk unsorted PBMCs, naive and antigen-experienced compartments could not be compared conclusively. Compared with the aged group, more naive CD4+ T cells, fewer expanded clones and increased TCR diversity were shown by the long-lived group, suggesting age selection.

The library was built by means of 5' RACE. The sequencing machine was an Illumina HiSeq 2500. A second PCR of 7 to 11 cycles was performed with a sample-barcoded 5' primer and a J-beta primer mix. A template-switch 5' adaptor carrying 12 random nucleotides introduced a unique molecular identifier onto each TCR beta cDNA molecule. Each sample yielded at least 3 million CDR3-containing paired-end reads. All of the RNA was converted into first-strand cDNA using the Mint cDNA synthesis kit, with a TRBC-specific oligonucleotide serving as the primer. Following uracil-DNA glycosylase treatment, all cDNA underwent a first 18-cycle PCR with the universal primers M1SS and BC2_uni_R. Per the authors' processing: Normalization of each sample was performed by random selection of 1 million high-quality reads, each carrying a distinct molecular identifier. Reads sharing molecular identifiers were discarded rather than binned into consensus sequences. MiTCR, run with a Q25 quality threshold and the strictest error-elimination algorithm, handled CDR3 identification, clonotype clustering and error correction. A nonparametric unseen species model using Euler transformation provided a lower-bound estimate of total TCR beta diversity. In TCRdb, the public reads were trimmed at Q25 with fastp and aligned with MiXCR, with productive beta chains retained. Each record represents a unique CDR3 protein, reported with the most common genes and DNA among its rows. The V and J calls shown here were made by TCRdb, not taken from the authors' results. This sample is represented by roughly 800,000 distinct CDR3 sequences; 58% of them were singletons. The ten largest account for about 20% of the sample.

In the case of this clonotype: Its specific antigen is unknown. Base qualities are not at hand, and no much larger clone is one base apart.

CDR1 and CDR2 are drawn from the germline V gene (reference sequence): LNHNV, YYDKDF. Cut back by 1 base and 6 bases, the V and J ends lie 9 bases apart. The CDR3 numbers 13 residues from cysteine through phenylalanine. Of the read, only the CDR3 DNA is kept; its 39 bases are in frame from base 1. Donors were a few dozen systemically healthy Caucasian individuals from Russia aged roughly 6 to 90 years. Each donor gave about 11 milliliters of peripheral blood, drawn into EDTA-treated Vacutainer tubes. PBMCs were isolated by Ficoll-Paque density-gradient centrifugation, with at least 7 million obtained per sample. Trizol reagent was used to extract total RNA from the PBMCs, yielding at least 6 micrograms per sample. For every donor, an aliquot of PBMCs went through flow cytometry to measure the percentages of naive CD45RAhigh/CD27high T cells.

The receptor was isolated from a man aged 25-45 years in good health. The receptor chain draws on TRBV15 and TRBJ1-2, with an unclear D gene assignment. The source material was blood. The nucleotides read TGTGCCACCAGCAGAGGGGATATGAATGGCTACACCTTC. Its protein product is CATSRGDMNGYTF.